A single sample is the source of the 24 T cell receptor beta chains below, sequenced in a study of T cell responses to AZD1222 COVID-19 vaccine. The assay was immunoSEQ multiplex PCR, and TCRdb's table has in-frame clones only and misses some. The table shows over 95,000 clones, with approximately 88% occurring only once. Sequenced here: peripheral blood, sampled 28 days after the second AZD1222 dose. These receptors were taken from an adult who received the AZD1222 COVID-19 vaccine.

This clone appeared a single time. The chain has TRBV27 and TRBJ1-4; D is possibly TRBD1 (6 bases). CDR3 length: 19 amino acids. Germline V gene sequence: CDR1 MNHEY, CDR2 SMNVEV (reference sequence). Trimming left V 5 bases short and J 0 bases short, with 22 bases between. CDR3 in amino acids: CASSNYRDITSTTNEKLFF. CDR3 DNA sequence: TGTGCCAGCAGTAACTACCGGGACATTACCTCCACAACTAATGAAAAACTGTTTTTT.

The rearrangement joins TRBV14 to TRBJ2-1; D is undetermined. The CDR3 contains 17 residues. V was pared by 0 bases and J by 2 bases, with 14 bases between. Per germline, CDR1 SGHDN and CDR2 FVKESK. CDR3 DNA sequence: TGTGCCAGCAGCCAAGATCTAGGCAGGAAAACCTACAATGAGCAGTTCTTC. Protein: CASSQDLGRKTYNEQFF.

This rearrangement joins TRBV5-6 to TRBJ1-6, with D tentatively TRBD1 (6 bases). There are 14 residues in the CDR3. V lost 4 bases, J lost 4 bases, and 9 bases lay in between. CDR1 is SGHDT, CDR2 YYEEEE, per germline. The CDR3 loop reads CASSLGQYNSPLHF. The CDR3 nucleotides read TGTGCCAGCAGCCTCGGACAGTATAATTCACCCCTCCACTTT.

In nucleotides, the CDR3 is TGTGCCAGCAGTTTCGGGCCACATGGCTATGGCTACACCTTC. Its translation is CASSFGPHGYGYTF. V is TRBV27 and J is TRBJ1-2; D not resolved. The CDR3 is 14 amino acids. Looked up from germline, CDR1 is MNHEY and CDR2 is SMNVEV (reference sequence). Deletions cut 3 bases from V and 4 bases from J, with 12 bases between.

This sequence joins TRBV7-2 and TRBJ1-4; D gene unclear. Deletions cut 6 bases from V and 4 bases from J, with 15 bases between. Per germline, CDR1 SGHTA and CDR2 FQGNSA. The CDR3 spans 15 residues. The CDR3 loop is CASREVGINNEKLFF. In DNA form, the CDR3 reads TGTGCCAGCAGAGAAGTAGGGATCAATAATGAAAAACTGTTTTTT. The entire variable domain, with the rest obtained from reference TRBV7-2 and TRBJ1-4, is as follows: GAGVSQSPSNKVTEKGKDVELRCDPISGHTALYWYRQSLGQGLEFLIYFQGNSAPDKSGLPSDRFSAERTGGSVSTLTIQRTQQEDSAVYLCASREVGINNEKLFFGSGTQLSVL.

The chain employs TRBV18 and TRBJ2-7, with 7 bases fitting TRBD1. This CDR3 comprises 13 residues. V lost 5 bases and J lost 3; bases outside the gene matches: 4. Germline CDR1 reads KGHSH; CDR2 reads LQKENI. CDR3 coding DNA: TGTGCCAGCTCAAGGGGACAGAACTACGAGCAGTACTTC. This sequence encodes CASSRGQNYEQYF.

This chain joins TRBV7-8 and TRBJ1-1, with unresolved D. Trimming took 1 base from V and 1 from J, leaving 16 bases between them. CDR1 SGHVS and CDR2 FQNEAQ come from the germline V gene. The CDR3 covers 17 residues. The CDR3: CASSLVSPKEANTEAFF. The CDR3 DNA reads TGTGCCAGCAGCTTAGTATCCCCCAAAGAAGCGAACACTGAAGCTTTCTTT. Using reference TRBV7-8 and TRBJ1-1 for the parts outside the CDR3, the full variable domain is GAGVSQSPRYKVAKRGQDVALRCDPISGHVSLFWYQQALGQGPEFLTYFQNEAQLDKSGLPSDRFFAERPEGSVSTLKIQRTQQEDSAVYLCASSLVSPKEANTEAFFGQGTRLTVV.

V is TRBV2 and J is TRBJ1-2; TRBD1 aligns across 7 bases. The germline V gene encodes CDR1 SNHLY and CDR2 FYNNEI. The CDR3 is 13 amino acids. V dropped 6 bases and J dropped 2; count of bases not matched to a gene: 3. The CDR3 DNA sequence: TGTGCCAGCAGGGCACAGGGGAACTATGGCTACACCTTC. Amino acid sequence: CASRAQGNYGYTF.

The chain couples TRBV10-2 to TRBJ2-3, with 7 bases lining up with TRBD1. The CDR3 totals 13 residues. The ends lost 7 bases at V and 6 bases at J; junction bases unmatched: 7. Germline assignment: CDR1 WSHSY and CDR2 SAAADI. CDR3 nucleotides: TGCGCCAGCACTAACCAGGACAGGGATACGCAGTATTTT. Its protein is CASTNQDRDTQYF.

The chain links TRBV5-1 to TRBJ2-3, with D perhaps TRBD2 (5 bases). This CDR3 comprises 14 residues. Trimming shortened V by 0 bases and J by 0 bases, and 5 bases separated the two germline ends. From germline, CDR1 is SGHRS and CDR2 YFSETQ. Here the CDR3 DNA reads TGCGCCAGCAGCTTGGGGGAGAGCACAGATACGCAGTATTTT. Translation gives CASSLGESTDTQYF.

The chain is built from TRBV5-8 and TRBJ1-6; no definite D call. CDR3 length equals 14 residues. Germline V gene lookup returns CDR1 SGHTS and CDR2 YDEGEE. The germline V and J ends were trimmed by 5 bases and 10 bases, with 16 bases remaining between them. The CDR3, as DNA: TGTGCCAGCAGACCAGCCGGGGTAGGCTCACCCCTCCACTTT. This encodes CASRPAGVGSPLHF.

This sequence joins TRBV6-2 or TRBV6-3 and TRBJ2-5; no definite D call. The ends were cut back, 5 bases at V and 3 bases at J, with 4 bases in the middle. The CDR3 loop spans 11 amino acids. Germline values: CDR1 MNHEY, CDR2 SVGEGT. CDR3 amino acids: CASSRKETQYF. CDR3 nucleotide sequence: TGTGCCAGCAGTCGGAAAGAGACCCAGTACTTC.

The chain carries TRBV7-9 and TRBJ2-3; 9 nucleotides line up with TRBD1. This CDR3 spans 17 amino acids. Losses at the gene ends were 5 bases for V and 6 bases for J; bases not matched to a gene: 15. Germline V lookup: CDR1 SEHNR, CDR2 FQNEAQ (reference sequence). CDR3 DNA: TGTGCCAGCAGCCCCGGGGTGGTACAGGGGGCCGGTGATACGCAGTATTTT. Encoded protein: CASSPGVVQGAGDTQYF.

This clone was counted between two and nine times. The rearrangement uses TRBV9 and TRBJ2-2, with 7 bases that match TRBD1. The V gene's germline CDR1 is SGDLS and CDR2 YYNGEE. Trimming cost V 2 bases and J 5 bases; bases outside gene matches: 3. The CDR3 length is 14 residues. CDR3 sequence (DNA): TGTGCCAGCAGCGTGGCAGGGGGAACCGGGGAGCTGTTTTTT. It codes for CASSVAGGTGELFF.

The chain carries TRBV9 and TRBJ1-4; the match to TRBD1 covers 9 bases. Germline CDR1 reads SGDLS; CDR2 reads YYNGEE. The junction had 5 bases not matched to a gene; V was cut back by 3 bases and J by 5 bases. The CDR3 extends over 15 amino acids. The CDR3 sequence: CASSGFGQGNEKLFF. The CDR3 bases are TGTGCCAGCAGCGGATTTGGACAGGGGAATGAAAAACTGTTTTTT.

The CDR3 DNA is TGTGCCAGCAGCGTAGATTCTGGAAACACCATATATTTT. Translating it yields CASSVDSGNTIYF. V and J are TRBV9 and TRBJ1-3; the D is unclear. V lost 0 bases to trimming and J lost 1 base, with 2 bases between them. The CDR3 is made up of 13 amino acids. Germline assignment: CDR1 SGDLS and CDR2 YYNGEE.

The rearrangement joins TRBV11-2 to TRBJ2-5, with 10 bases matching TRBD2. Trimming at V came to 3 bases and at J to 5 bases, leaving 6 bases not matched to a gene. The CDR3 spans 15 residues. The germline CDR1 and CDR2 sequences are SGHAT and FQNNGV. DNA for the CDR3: TGTGCCAGCAGCTTTACTAGCGGGGAGGGGGAGACCCAGTACTTC. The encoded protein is CASSFTSGEGETQYF.

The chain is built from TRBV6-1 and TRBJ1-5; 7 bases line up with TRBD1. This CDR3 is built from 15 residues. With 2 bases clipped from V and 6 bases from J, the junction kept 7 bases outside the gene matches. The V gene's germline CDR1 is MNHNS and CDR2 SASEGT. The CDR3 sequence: CASSESTGVGQPQHF. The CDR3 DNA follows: TGTGCCAGCAGTGAATCAACAGGGGTGGGTCAGCCCCAGCATTTT.

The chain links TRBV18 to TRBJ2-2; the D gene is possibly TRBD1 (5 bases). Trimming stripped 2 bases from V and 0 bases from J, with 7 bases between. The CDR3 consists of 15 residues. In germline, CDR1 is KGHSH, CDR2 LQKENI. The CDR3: CASSPGATNTGELFF. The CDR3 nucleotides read TGTGCCAGCTCACCAGGGGCCACGAACACCGGGGAGCTGTTTTTT.

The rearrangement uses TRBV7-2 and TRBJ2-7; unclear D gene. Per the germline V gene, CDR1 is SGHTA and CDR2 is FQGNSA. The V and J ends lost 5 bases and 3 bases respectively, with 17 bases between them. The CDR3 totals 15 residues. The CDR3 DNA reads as TGTGCCAGCAGCCCGACGCACGGCGGAGTCTACGAGCAGTACTTC. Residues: CASSPTHGGVYEQYF.

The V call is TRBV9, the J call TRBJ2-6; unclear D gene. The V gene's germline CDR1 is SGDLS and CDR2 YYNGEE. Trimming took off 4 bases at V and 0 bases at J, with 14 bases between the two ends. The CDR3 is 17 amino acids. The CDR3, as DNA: TGTGCCAGCAGCTCCACGGGTTTACTCTCTGGGGCCAACGTCCTGACTTTC. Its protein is CASSSTGLLSGANVLTF. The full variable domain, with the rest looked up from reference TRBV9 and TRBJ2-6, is DSGVTQTPKHLITATGQRVTLRCSPRSGDLSVYWYQQSLDQGLQFLIQYYNGEERAKGNILERFSAQQFPDLHSELNLSSLELGDSALYFCASSSTGLLSGANVLTFGAGSRLTVL.

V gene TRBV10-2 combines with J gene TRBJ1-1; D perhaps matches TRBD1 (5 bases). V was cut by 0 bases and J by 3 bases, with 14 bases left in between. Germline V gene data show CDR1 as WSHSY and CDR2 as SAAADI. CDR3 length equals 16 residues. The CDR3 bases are TGCGCCAGCAGTGAGTCCGGGACTCGTTATGACACTGAAGCTTTCTTT. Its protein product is CASSESGTRYDTEAFF.

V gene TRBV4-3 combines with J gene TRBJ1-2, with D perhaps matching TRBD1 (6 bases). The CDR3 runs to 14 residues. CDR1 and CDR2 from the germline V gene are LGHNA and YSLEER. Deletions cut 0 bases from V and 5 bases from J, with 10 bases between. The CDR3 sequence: CASSQDGTSYGYTF. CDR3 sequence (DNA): TGCGCCAGCAGCCAAGACGGGACAAGTTATGGCTACACCTTC.

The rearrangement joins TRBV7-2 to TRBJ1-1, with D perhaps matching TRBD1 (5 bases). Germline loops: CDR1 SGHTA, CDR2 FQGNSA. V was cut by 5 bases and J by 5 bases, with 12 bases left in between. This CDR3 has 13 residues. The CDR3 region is CASSQDGGTEAFF. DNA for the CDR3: TGTGCCAGCAGCCAGGACGGGGGAACTGAAGCTTTCTTT.